Following are 30 T cell receptor beta chains from one sample sequenced in a study of T cells after posttransplantation cyclophosphamide. Assay used: immunoSEQ multiplex PCR; TCRdb lists only in-frame clones, some missing. This sample's table reports some 60 clones. Treatment was busulfan-fludarabine conditioning, a marrow graft, and cyclophosphamide on days +3 and +4. Material: skin tissue, obtained after allogeneic stem cell transplant with posttransplant cyclophosphamide. Receptors were obtained from a female patient in her fifties who received an allogeneic stem cell transplant from a related donor, was CMV-positive, and had no GVHD. The graft donor may have contributed some T cells.

J is TRBJ1-1 and V is TRBV19, with D perhaps TRBD1 (6 bases). Trimming pared 0 bases from V and 0 bases from J, leaving 11 bases between. Germline V gives CDR1 LNHDA, CDR2 SQIVND (reference sequence). The CDR3 extends over 16 amino acids. Here the CDR3 DNA reads TGTGCCAGTAGTATAGATCAAGAGGGGGTGAACACTGAAGCTTTCTTT. Translated, it gives CASSIDQEGVNTEAFF.

V and J are TRBV9 and TRBJ1-5; tentatively, D is TRBD1 (6 bases). The V end lost 4 bases, the J end lost 3 bases, and 17 bases lay between the germline ends. CDR1 SGDLS and CDR2 YYNGEE come from the germline V gene. The CDR3 extends over 16 amino acids. CDR3 bases: TGTGCCAGCAGCCCATCATCTGGACAGAACAATCAGCCCCAGCATTTT. Translated: CASSPSSGQNNQPQHF.

This clone was observed a few times. The chain joins TRBV18 to TRBJ1-5, with D possibly matching TRBD1 (6 bases). The CDR3 totals 14 residues. Deletions cut 3 bases from V and 4 bases from J, with 10 bases between. Germline CDR1 and CDR2: KGHSH and LQKENI. The CDR3 here is CASSPGQNNQPQHF. In DNA form, the CDR3 reads TGTGCCAGCTCACCTGGACAGAATAATCAGCCCCAGCATTTT.

This clone appeared a single time. The chain carries TRBV10-3 and TRBJ2-7, with 9 nucleotides matching TRBD2. Germline V lookup: CDR1 ENHRY, CDR2 SYGVKD. CDR3 size: 15 residues. V lost 2 bases and J lost 1; bases outside the gene matches: 3. CDR3 sequence (DNA): TGTGCCATCAGTGAGGGAGCGGGAGGATCCTACGAGCAGTACTTC. Translation gives CAISEGAGGSYEQYF.

The chain combines TRBV7-9 with TRBJ2-3, with no clear D. The CDR3 extends over 13 amino acids. Per the germline V gene, CDR1 is SEHNR and CDR2 is FQNEAQ (reference sequence). V was trimmed by 5 bases and J by 11 bases, leaving 17 bases between them. The CDR3 is CASSGFDVGVQYF. The CDR3 DNA follows: TGTGCCAGCAGCGGCTTTGACGTGGGCGTGCAGTATTTT.

This chain connects TRBV29-1 to TRBJ2-4; 9 bases align to TRBD2. CDR3 length: 13 amino acids. V shed 8 bases, J shed 3 bases, and the junction held 5 bases outside the gene matches. Germline values: CDR1 SQVTM, CDR2 ANQGSEA. CDR3: CSLLAGDKNIQYF. The DNA of the CDR3 is TGCAGCTTATTAGCGGGAGACAAAAACATTCAGTACTTC.

The CDR3 loop is CASSLRTGNGNTIYF. CDR3 DNA: TGTGCCAGCAGTTTAAGGACAGGGAATGGAAACACCATATATTTT. V is TRBV27 and J is TRBJ1-3; TRBD1 matches 8 bases. Germline-derived CDR1 and CDR2 are MNHEY and SMNVEV (reference sequence). The CDR3 has 15 residues. The junction had 3 bases not matched to a gene; V was cut back by 2 bases and J by 3 bases.

The chain joins TRBV9 to TRBJ2-2; no clear D gene. V lost 0 bases and J lost 8, with 8 bases in between. Germline V gene sequence: CDR1 SGDLS, CDR2 YYNGEE. This CDR3 spans 13 amino acids. CDR3 protein: CASSVVGQGELFF. For the CDR3, the DNA is TGTGCCAGCAGCGTAGTTGGGCAAGGGGAGCTGTTTTTT. Complete variable domain (other parts from reference TRBV9 and TRBJ2-2): DSGVTQTPKHLITATGQRVTLRCSPRSGDLSVYWYQQSLDQGLQFLIQYYNGEERAKGNILERFSAQQFPDLHSELNLSSLELGDSALYFCASSVVGQGELFFGEGSRLTVL.

About this clone itself: A read error may account for a junction end that differs from germline. This chain connects TRBV19 to TRBJ1-1, with D maybe TRBD1 (6 bases). From germline, CDR1 is LNHDA and CDR2 SQIVND (reference sequence). There are 16 residues in the CDR3. CDR3: CASSIDQEGVNTEASF. CDR3 sequence (DNA): TGTGCCAGTAGTATAGATCAAGAGGGGGTGAACACTGAAGCTTCCTTT.

This rearrangement joins TRBV6-5 to TRBJ1-2; 7 bases fit TRBD1. Germline V lookup: CDR1 MNHEY, CDR2 SVGAGI. V shed 7 bases, J shed 3 bases, and the junction held 11 bases outside the gene matches. The CDR3 runs 15 residues. The CDR3 DNA is TGTGCCAGCAACTTACAGACAGGGACCCACTATGGCTACACCTTC. Its translation is CASNLQTGTHYGYTF.

This rearrangement joins TRBV7-9 to TRBJ1-3; 7 nucleotides line up with TRBD1. The trim removed 5 bases at V and 8 bases at J, leaving 12 bases unmatched. Looked up from germline, CDR1 is SEHNR and CDR2 is FQNEAQ (reference sequence). This CDR3 has 15 residues. In nucleotides, the CDR3 is TGTGCCAGCAGCCGCCCGGACAGGCCGGGGCACACCATATATTTT. This translates into CASSRPDRPGHTIYF.

In this sample, this clone turned up once. The chain combines TRBV29-1 with TRBJ2-7; 8 nucleotides match TRBD1. Germline lookup yields CDR1 SQVTM and CDR2 ANQGSEA. V lost 6 bases, J lost 0 bases, and 7 bases stayed unmatched. The CDR3 length is 14 residues. Here the CDR3 DNA reads TGCAGCGTGACCGGGACAGGTGGCTCCTACGAGCAGTACTTC. Protein: CSVTGTGGSYEQYF.

The CDR3 sequence: CASSTNGRAPNEQFF. The CDR3, as DNA: TGTGCCAGCAGCACAAACGGGAGGGCCCCCAATGAGCAGTTCTTC. This rearrangement joins TRBV9 to TRBJ2-1; TRBD2 matches 8 bases. V trimming: 4 bases; J trimming: 6 bases; junction bases outside the gene matches: 9. This CDR3 contains 15 residues. CDR1 is SGDLS and CDR2 is YYNGEE in the germline V gene.

The V and J genes are TRBV7-9 and TRBJ1-1; 7 nucleotides align to TRBD1. V lost 1 base, J lost 4 bases, and 3 bases stayed unmatched. The germline CDR1 and CDR2 sequences are SEHNR and FQNEAQ (reference sequence). The CDR3 has 14 residues. CDR3 region: CASSLGAGGTEAFF. CDR3 coding DNA: TGTGCCAGCAGCTTAGGTGCAGGGGGCACTGAAGCTTTCTTT.

This clone has only one observation. The chain couples TRBV7-6 to TRBJ2-7; 7 positions agree with TRBD2. Germline assignment: CDR1 SGHVS and CDR2 FNYEAQ. The CDR3 totals 17 residues. Unmatched junction bases numbered 15, after V lost 0 bases and J lost 7 bases. The CDR3 nucleotides are TGTGCCAGCAGCTTAGCGGGAGGGAGCCCGTCGGTAGGAGAGCAGTACTTC. It translates to CASSLAGGSPSVGEQYF.

The chain employs TRBV6-1 and TRBJ1-1; D might be TRBD1 (6 bases). The V gene lost 7 bases and the J gene lost 1 base, with 10 bases spanning the gap. The V gene's germline CDR1 is MNHNS and CDR2 SASEGT. CDR3 length equals 13 residues. This CDR3 is CASKQGWNTEAFF. The CDR3, as DNA: TGTGCCAGCAAACAGGGTTGGAACACTGAAGCTTTCTTT.

The chain carries TRBV27 and TRBJ1-2; TRBD1 aligns across 8 bases. This CDR3 region has 16 residues. The V segment lost 5 bases and the J segment 5 bases; nucleotides outside the gene matches: 13. The germline V gene has CDR1 MNHEY and CDR2 SMNVEV (reference sequence). The chain's CDR3 is CASSDGTGVLGYGYTF. The DNA of the CDR3 is TGTGCCAGCAGTGACGGGACAGGCGTACTGGGGTATGGCTACACCTTC.

CDR3 in DNA: TGTGCCAGCAGTGAATTCTATACCGGGGAGCTGTTTTTT. Residues: CASSEFYTGELFF. The chain joins TRBV25-1 to TRBJ2-2; D remains ambiguous. Trimming left V 1 base short and J 5 bases short, with 5 bases between. Germline-derived CDR1 and CDR2 are MGHDK and SYGVNS. The CDR3 length is 13 residues.

This clone turned up a few times. In DNA form, the CDR3 reads TGTGCCAGCAGCCTGGCAGGGGATCACACCGGGGAGCTGTTTTTT. Translated, it gives CASSLAGDHTGELFF. The genes are TRBV5-5 and TRBJ2-2; perhaps TRBD1 as D (6 bases). The length of the CDR3 is 15 residues. Germline V gene sequence: CDR1 SGHKS, CDR2 YYEKEE (reference sequence). The V end lost 4 bases, the J end lost 3 bases, and 13 bases lay between the germline ends.

Written as DNA, the CDR3 is TGTGCCAGCAGCGAGACAGGGGGACACATGAACACTGAAGCTTTCTTT. Translating it yields CASSETGGHMNTEAFF. The chain is built from TRBV9 and TRBJ1-1, with TRBD1 matching 9 bases. Looked up from germline, CDR1 is SGDLS and CDR2 is YYNGEE. The V and J ends lost 3 bases and 0 bases, in that order; junction bases with no gene match: 6. This CDR3 contains 16 residues. Full variable domain (outside the CDR3, taken from reference TRBV9 and TRBJ1-1): DSGVTQTPKHLITATGQRVTLRCSPRSGDLSVYWYQQSLDQGLQFLIQYYNGEERAKGNILERFSAQQFPDLHSELNLSSLELGDSALYFCASSETGGHMNTEAFFGQGTRLTVV.

V gene TRBV10-3 combines with J gene TRBJ1-2; 9 nucleotides line up with TRBD1. V was clipped by 10 bases and J by 3 bases; unmatched bases: 3. The CDR3 covers 12 residues. The germline CDR1 and CDR2 sequences are ENHRY and SYGVKD. The CDR3 spells CATRQGDYGYTF. The DNA of the CDR3 is TGTGCCACCCGACAGGGGGACTATGGCTACACCTTC.

The V and J genes are TRBV5-6 and TRBJ1-6; D ambiguous. The CDR3 is 14 residues long. The V gene's germline CDR1 is SGHDT and CDR2 YYEEEE. V was shortened by 0 bases and J by 10 bases, with 11 bases between the two germline ends. In DNA form, the CDR3 reads TGTGCCAGCAGCTTGGTACGAGGAGGGTCACCCCTCCACTTT. Its protein is CASSLVRGGSPLHF.

V gene TRBV21-1 combines with J gene TRBJ1-3. TRBV21-1 is recorded as a pseudogene. This CDR3 is built from 17 residues. CDR3 sequence reads: CASRHCLAQHARNTIYF. The CDR3 DNA is TGTGCCAGCAGGCACTGCTTAGCACAACACGCACGAAACACCATATATTTT.

The CDR3 here is CASSASGRSYNEQFF. The DNA of the CDR3 is TGTGCCAGCAGCGCGAGCGGGAGATCCTACAATGAGCAGTTCTTC. The rearrangement uses TRBV9 and TRBJ2-1; 8 bases align to TRBD2. J gave up 1 base and V 3 bases, and 3 bases lay outside the gene matches. Germline CDR1 SGDLS, CDR2 YYNGEE. The CDR3 length is 15 residues.

The V gene is TRBV19, the J gene TRBJ2-6; no definite D call. The CDR3 loop spans 19 amino acids. In germline, CDR1 is LNHDA, CDR2 SQIVND (reference sequence). Trimming cost V 5 bases and J 5 bases, with 25 bases left between them. As DNA, the CDR3 is TGTGCCAGTAGTCCACGTTCGACAAATCACAAAAGTCGGGCCAACGTCCTGACTTTC. Amino acids: CASSPRSTNHKSRANVLTF.

The chain has TRBV9 and TRBJ2-1; the match to TRBD2 covers 8 bases. The CDR3 length is 15 residues. Trimming took 2 bases from V and 6 from J; bases not matched to a gene: 7. The germline gives CDR1 SGDLS, CDR2 YYNGEE. In DNA, the CDR3 is TGTGCCAGCAGCGTCAGCGGGAGAATCGGCAATGAGCAGTTCTTC. It codes for CASSVSGRIGNEQFF.

This clone was counted between two and nine times. The genes are TRBV7-2 and TRBJ2-7; TRBD1 is a possible D gene (5 bases). From germline, CDR1 is SGHTA and CDR2 FQGNSA. The CDR3 contains 14 residues. V lost 0 bases and J 0 bases, leaving 6 bases between the germline ends. CDR3 residues: CASSLAGRSYEQYF. For the CDR3, the DNA is TGTGCCAGCAGCTTAGCGGGGCGCTCCTACGAGCAGTACTTC.

The chain joins TRBV4-3 to TRBJ2-1; 9 bases agree with TRBD2. With V trimmed by 4 bases and J by 3 bases, 4 bases remained unmatched. The CDR3 loop spans 15 amino acids. CDR1 LGHNA and CDR2 YSLEER come from the germline V gene. The CDR3 DNA reads TGCGCCAGCAGCCTAAGCGGGAGGATCTACAATGAGCAGTTCTTC. It specifies CASSLSGRIYNEQFF.

In its sample, this clone was seen a few times. The chain employs TRBV5-4 and TRBJ2-5, with 10 positions matching TRBD2. The junction had 3 bases not matched to a gene; V was cut back by 4 bases and J by 0 bases. The V gene's germline CDR1 is SGHNT and CDR2 YYREEE (reference sequence). The CDR3 contains 15 residues. DNA of the CDR3: TGTGCCAGCAGCCGGACTAGCGGTAACCAAGAGACCCAGTACTTC. It yields the protein CASSRTSGNQETQYF.

This clone has more than one count but fewer than ten. The CDR3 sequence is CASSTSGRAPNEQFF. The CDR3 DNA reads as TGTGCCAGCAGCACAAGCGGGAGGGCCCCCAATGAGCAGTTCTTC. V is TRBV9 and J is TRBJ2-1; 10 nucleotides match TRBD2. Germline CDR1 SGDLS, CDR2 YYNGEE. The CDR3 extends over 15 amino acids. J was trimmed by 6 bases and V by 4 bases; bases with no gene match: 7.